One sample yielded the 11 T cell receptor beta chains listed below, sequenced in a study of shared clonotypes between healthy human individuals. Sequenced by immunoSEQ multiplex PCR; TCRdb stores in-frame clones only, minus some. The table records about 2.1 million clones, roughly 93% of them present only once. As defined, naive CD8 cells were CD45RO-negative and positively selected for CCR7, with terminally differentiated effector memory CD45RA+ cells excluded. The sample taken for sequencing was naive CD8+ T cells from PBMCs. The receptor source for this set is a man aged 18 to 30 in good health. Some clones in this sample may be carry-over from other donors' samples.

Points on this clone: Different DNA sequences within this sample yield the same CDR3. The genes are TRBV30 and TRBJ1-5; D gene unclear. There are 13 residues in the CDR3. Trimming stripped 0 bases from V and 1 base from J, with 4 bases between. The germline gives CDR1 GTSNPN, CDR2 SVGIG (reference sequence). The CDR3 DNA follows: TGTGCCTGGAGTGTCGAGAGCAATCAGCCCCAGCATTTT. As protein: CAWSVESNQPQHF.

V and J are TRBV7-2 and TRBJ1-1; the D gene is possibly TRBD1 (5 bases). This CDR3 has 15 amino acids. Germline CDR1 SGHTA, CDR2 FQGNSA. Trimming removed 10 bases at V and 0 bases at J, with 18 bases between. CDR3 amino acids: CATTPFADMNTEAFF. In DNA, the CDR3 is TGTGCCACGACCCCCTTCGCGGACATGAACACTGAAGCTTTCTTT.

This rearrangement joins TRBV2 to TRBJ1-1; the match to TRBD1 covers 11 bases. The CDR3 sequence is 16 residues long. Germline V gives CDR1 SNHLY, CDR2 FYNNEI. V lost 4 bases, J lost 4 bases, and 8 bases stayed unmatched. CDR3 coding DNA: TGTGCCAGCAGTGGGACAGGGGGCCACTTTGGCACTGAAGCTTTCTTT. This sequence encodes CASSGTGGHFGTEAFF.

CDR3 nucleotides: TGCGCCAGCGGAAGGACGTACTACGAGCAGTACTTC. Protein product: CASGRTYYEQYF. This chain joins TRBV10-1 and TRBJ2-7; D is uncertain. V shed 8 bases and J shed 3 bases, with 11 bases lying between them. The CDR3 has 12 amino acids. Germline V gives CDR1 WNHNN, CDR2 SYGVQD (reference sequence).

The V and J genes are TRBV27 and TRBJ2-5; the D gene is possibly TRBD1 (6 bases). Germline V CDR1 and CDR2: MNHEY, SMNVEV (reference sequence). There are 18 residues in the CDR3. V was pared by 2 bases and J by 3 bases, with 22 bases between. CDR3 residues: CASSLVPMTGKTKETQYF. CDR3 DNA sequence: TGTGCCAGCAGTTTAGTCCCCATGACAGGAAAAACTAAAGAGACCCAGTACTTC.

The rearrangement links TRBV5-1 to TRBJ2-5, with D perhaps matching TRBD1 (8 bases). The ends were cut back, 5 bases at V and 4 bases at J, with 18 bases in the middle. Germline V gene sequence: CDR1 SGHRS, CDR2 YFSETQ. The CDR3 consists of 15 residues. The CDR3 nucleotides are TGCGCCAGCAGATACTCAACAGGGGGGGGAGAGACCCAGTACTTC. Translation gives CASRYSTGGGETQYF. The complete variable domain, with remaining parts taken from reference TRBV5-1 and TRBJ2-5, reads KAGVTQTPRYLIKTRGQQVTLSCSPISGHRSVSWYQQTPGQGLQFLFEYFSETQRNKGNFPGRFSGRQFSNSRSEMNVSTLELGDSALYLCASRYSTGGGETQYFGPGTRLLVL.

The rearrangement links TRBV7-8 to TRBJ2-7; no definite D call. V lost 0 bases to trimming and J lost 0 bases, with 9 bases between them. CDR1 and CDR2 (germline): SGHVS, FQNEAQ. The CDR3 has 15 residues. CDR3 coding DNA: TGTGCCAGCAGCTTAGCGACGGTAAGCTCCTACGAGCAGTACTTC. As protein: CASSLATVSSYEQYF.

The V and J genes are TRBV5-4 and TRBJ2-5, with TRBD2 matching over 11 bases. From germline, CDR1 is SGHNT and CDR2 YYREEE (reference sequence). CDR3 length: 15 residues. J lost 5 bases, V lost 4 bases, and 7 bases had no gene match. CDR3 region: CASSVRTSGSETQYF. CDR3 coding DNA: TGTGCCAGCAGCGTGAGGACTAGCGGGTCGGAGACCCAGTACTTC.

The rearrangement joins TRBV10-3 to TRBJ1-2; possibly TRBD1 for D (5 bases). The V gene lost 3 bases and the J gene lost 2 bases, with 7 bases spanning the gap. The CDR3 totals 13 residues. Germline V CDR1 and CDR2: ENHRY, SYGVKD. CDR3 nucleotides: TGTGCCATCAGTGAAACAGGAAACTATGGCTACACCTTC. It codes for CAISETGNYGYTF.

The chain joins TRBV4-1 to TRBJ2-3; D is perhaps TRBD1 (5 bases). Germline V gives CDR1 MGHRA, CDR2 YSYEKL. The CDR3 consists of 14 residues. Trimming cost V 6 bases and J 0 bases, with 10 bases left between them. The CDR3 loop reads CASRPRVSTDTQYF. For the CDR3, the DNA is TGCGCCAGCAGGCCCAGGGTTAGCACAGATACGCAGTATTTT.

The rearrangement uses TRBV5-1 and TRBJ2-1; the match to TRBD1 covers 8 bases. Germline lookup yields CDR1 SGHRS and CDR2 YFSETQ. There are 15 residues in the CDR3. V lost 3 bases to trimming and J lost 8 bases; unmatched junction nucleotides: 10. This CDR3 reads CASSWSQGAGYEQFF. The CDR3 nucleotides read TGCGCCAGCAGCTGGAGTCAGGGGGCCGGCTATGAGCAGTTCTTC.